The TCR beta chain described here comes from a study of T cell responses to AZD1222 COVID-19 vaccine. About the research overall: Second doses were pooled across both intervals (about 4 or about 12 weeks).

Germline values: CDR1 SGHDN, CDR2 FVKESK. V lost 6 bases and J lost 3; bases outside the gene matches: 3. The CDR3 consists of 15 residues. Assay: immunoSEQ multiplex PCR; the TCRdb copy retains only in-frame clones and omits some. Of approximately 150,000 clones listed, more than 85% were seen once; the top ten hold under 2.5%. Whole-study findings and limits: CD4 TCRs covered the whole spike, strongest at regions 160-218 and 743-854. Just a handful of people given AZD1222 tested seropositive at baseline. Reportedly, nearly half the spike-specific TCRs target unmutated variant regions.

A word on this clone: Its antigen is as yet unknown.

V usage is TRBV14 and J usage is TRBJ2-7; 15 nucleotides agree with TRBD2. The receptor was derived from an adult in good health. The material was peripheral blood, obtained on day 0 of AZD1222 vaccination. The CDR3 nucleotides are TGTGCCAGCAGTAGGGGACTAGCGGGAGGCTACGAGCAGTACTTC. Protein: CASSRGLAGGYEQYF.